The 12 T cell receptor beta chains presented below share a single source sample, sequenced in a study of T cells after yellow fever vaccination (dated by TCRdb to about 2019). This specimen's treatment or condition label, per the study, means: live attenuated yellow fever vaccine strain. Library preparation used 5' RACE. Sequencing relied on an Illumina HiSeq 2500. TCRdb's own reprocessing of the public reads used fastp at Q25 and MiXCR and kept productive beta chains. All rows with the same CDR3 protein become a single entry with the most common DNA and genes. Across this sample there are 150,000 to 200,000 distinct CDR3 sequences, with under 7.5% seen only once. In total, the top ten clones hold approximately 2.4% of the sample. This material consisted of CD4+ T cells sorted from PBMCs, taken 5 to 6 days after the first yellow fever vaccination. These receptor sequences come from a man younger than 30 who received the YFV17D yellow fever vaccine.

The sample holds many counts of this clonotype. V and J are TRBV6-1 and TRBJ1-1, with 7 positions matching TRBD1. V lost 7 bases, J lost 3 bases, and 5 bases stayed unmatched. From germline, CDR1 is MNHNS and CDR2 SASEGT. This CDR3 is built from 13 residues. In DNA, the CDR3 is TGTGCCAGCACCGCACAGGGGTACACTGAAGCTTTCTTT. Its translation: CASTAQGYTEAFF.

This chain links TRBV5-1 with TRBJ2-3, with TRBD2 matching over 14 bases. The junction had 5 bases not matched to a gene; V was cut back by 4 bases and J by 1 base. The CDR3 consists of 17 residues. Germline V gives CDR1 SGHRS, CDR2 YFSETQ. CDR3 loop: CASSPPGLAGGTDTQYF. CDR3 DNA sequence: TGCGCCAGCAGCCCACCGGGACTAGCGGGGGGCACAGATACGCAGTATTTT. Together with reference TRBV5-1 and TRBJ2-3, the CDR3 gives the full variable domain: KAGVTQTPRYLIKTRGQQVTLSCSPISGHRSVSWYQQTPGQGLQFLFEYFSETQRNKGNFPGRFSGRQFSNSRSEMNVSTLELGDSALYLCASSPPGLAGGTDTQYFGPGTRLTVL.

This clonotype has a count of ten or more. J is TRBJ1-4 and V is TRBV12-3 or TRBV12-4, with 7 bases aligning to TRBD1. This CDR3 is 14 amino acids long. V lost 4 bases, J lost 7 bases, and 6 bases stayed unmatched. The CDR3 bases are TGTGCCAGCAGTTCCAGGGGGGTGAGTGAAAAACTGTTTTTT. Translated: CASSSRGVSEKLFF.

This clonotype was seen at least ten times. The chain recombines TRBV7-9 with TRBJ2-7; D might be TRBD1 or TRBD2, each matching 6 bases. The CDR3 covers 17 residues. Germline V gives CDR1 SEHNR, CDR2 FQNEAQ (reference sequence). Trimming stripped 5 bases from V and 2 bases from J, with 22 bases between. CDR3 in DNA: TGTGCCAGCAGCCTAGTGAAAGGGGGGATATACACCTACGAGCAGTACTTC. It translates to CASSLVKGGIYTYEQYF.

This clonotype appeared many times. The chain recombines TRBV12-3 or TRBV12-4 with TRBJ2-3; no definite D call. This CDR3 has 12 residues. V was cut by 5 bases and J by 4 bases, with 7 bases left in between. The CDR3 loop reads CASSEVADTQYF. In DNA, the CDR3 is TGTGCCAGCAGTGAGGTGGCAGATACGCAGTATTTT.

This chain uses TRBV7-2 with TRBJ2-7; TRBD2 matches at 7 bases. The CDR3 consists of 14 residues. Germline CDR1 and CDR2: SGHTA and FQGNSA. Unmatched junction bases numbered 7, after V lost 5 bases and J lost 3 bases. CDR3 DNA sequence: TGTGCCAGCAGCCAGGTGGGACTAAGCTACGAGCAGTACGTC. Its translation: CASSQVGLSYEQYV.

This clonotype was seen repeatedly, ten times or more. The chain uses TRBV20-1 and TRBJ2-3; D may be TRBD1 or TRBD2 (5 bases each). V dropped 5 bases and J dropped 1 base, with 22 bases sitting between them. The CDR3 has 17 amino acids. The germline V gene encodes CDR1 DFQATT and CDR2 SNEGSKA (reference sequence). This chain's CDR3 is CSALALYSGPGTDTQYF. CDR3 sequence (DNA): TGCAGTGCTCTTGCTTTATATTCGGGGCCCGGCACAGATACGCAGTATTTT.

This clonotype was observed at least ten times. This chain connects TRBV5-1 to TRBJ2-5; possible D gene TRBD2, 5 bases. CDR1 SGHRS and CDR2 YFSETQ come from the germline V gene. The CDR3 loop spans 14 amino acids. V was pared by 1 base and J by 1 base, with 8 bases between. The CDR3 reads CASSLFAGQETQYF. The CDR3 DNA reads as TGCGCCAGCAGCTTGTTTGCGGGCCAAGAGACCCAGTACTTC.

This clonotype was detected only a few times. The gene calls are TRBV30 and TRBJ1-4, with D hard to call. With 5 bases removed from V and 6 bases from J, the gap between germline ends came to 13 bases. The CDR3 is 13 residues long. Germline V lookup: CDR1 GTSNPN, CDR2 SVGIG (reference sequence). CDR3 nucleotides: TGTGCCTGGGGAATGTTCGGATATGAAAAACTGTTTTTT. Its protein product is CAWGMFGYEKLFF.

This clonotype has a count of ten or more. The chain combines TRBV7-7 with TRBJ2-5; either TRBD1 or TRBD2 may fit D (5 bases each). V lost 4 bases, J lost 5 bases, and 11 bases lay in between. Germline V gene lookup returns CDR1 SSHAT and CDR2 FNYEAQ (reference sequence). The CDR3 is made up of 13 amino acids. DNA for the CDR3: TGTGCCAGCAGCTCATCGGGGCGGGAGACCCAGTACTTC. Its protein is CASSSSGRETQYF.

The V and J genes are TRBV5-6 and TRBJ2-3; the match to TRBD1 covers 9 bases. The ends lost 2 bases at V and 10 bases at J; junction bases unmatched: 8. Germline values: CDR1 SGHDT, CDR2 YYEEEE. This CDR3 is 14 amino acids long. The CDR3 DNA is TGTGCCAGCAGCTTTTTTCGGACAGGGGTTGCGCAGTATTTT. Amino acids: CASSFFRTGVAQYF.

The table lists this clonotype with many counts. The rearrangement joins TRBV20-1 to TRBJ1-5; D uncertain. The V gene's germline CDR1 is DFQATT and CDR2 SNEGSKA (reference sequence). The V and J ends lost 4 bases and 1 base respectively, with 11 bases between them. The CDR3 runs to 14 residues. CDR3 sequence (DNA): TGCAGTGCTAAGGGTCTTGCGAGCAATCAGCCCCAGCATTTT. It is translated as CSAKGLASNQPQHF.